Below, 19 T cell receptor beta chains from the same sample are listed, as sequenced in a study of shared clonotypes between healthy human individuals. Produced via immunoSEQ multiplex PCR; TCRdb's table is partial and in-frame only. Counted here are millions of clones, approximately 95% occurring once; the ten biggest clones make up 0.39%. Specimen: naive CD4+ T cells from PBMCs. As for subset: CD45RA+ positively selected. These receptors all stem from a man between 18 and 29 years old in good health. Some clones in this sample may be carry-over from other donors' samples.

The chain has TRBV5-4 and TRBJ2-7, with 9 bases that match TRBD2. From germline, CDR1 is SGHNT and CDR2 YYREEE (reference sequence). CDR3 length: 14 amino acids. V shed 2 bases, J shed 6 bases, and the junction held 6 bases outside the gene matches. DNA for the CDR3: TGTGCCAGCAGCTTTACCGGCGGGAGGGCCGAGCAGTACTTC. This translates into CASSFTGGRAEQYF.

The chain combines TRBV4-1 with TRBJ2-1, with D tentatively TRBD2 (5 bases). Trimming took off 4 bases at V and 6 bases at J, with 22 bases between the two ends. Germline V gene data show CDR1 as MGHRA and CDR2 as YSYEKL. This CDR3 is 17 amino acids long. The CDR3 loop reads CASSRGIAAVGGNEQFF. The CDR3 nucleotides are TGCGCCAGCAGCCGAGGCATAGCAGCGGTGGGTGGCAATGAGCAGTTCTTC.

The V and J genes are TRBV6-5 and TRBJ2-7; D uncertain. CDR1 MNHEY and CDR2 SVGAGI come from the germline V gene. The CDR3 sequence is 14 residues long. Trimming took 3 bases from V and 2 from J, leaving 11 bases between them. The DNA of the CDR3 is TGTGCCAGCAGTTATCCAGGTTCGGCCTACGAGCAGTACTTC. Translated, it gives CASSYPGSAYEQYF.

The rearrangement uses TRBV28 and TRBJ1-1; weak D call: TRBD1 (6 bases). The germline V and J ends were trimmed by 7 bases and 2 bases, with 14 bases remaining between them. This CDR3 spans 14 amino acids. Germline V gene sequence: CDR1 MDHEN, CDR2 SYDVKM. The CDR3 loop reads CASIPGHRNTEAFF. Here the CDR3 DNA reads TGTGCCAGCATCCCGGGACACAGAAACACTGAAGCTTTCTTT. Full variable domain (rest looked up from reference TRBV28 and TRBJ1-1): DVKVTQSSRYLVKRTGEKVFLECVQDMDHENMFWYRQDPGLGLRLIYFSYDVKMKEKGDIPEGYSVSREKKERFSLILESASTNQTSMYLCASIPGHRNTEAFFGQGTRLTVV.

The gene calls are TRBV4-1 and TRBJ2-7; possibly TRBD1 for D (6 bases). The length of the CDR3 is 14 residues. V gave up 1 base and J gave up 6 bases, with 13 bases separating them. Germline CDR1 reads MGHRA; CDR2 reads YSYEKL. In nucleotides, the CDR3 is TGCGCCAGCAGCCAAGCCGGGACACCGCGCGAGCAGTACTTC. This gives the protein CASSQAGTPREQYF.

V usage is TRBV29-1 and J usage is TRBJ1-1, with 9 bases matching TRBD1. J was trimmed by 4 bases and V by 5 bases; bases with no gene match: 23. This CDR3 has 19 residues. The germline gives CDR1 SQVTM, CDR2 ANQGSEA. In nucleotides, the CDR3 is TGCAGCGTTCTTAAACTCGGGACAGGGATCCCTTTAAGGACCACTGAAGCTTTCTTT. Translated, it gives CSVLKLGTGIPLRTTEAFF.

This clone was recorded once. The DNA of the CDR3 is TGTGCCAGTACCTCACAAGGACTAGCGGGGAGCACAGATACGCAGTATTTT. Its protein product is CASTSQGLAGSTDTQYF. V and J are TRBV19 and TRBJ2-3; the match to TRBD2 covers 12 bases. Germline values: CDR1 LNHDA, CDR2 SQIVND (reference sequence). CDR3 length equals 17 residues. After removal of 7 bases from V and 0 bases from J, the junction contained 8 bases not matched to a gene.

The CDR3: CASSEWVNEQFF. CDR3 in DNA: TGTGCCAGCAGTGAATGGGTCAATGAGCAGTTCTTC. The chain has TRBV6-1 and TRBJ2-1; D gene unclear. The CDR3 runs 12 residues. V lost 2 bases to trimming and J lost 6 bases, with 5 bases between them. The germline gives CDR1 MNHNS, CDR2 SASEGT.

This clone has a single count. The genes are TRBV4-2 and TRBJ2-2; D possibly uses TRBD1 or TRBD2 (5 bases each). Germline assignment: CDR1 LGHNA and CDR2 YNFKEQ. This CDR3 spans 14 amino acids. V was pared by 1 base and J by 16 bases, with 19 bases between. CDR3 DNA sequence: TGTGCCAGCAGCCAAGGGGACCTGGTAGGAAAGCGGTTTTTT. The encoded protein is CASSQGDLVGKRFF.

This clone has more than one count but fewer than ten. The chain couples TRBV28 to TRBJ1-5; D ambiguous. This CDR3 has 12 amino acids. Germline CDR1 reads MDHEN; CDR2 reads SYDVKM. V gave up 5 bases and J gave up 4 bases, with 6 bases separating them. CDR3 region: CASSTQNQPQHF. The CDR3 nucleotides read TGTGCCAGCAGTACCCAAAATCAGCCCCAGCATTTT. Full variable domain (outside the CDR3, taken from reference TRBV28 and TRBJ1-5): DVKVTQSSRYLVKRTGEKVFLECVQDMDHENMFWYRQDPGLGLRLIYFSYDVKMKEKGDIPEGYSVSREKKERFSLILESASTNQTSMYLCASSTQNQPQHFGDGTRLSIL.

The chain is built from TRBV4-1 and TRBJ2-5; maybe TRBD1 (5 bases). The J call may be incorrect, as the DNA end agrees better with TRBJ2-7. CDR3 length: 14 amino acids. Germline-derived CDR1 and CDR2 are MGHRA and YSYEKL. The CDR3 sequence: CASRVQDPPYEQYF. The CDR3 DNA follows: TGCGCCAGCAGAGTACAGGATCCTCCCTACGAGCAGTACTTC.

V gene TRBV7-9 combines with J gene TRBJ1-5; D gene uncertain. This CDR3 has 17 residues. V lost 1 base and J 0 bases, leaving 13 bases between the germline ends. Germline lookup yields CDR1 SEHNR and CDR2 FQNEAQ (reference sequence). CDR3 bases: TGTGCCAGCAGCTTAGTGTCGGGCCCTGATAGCAATCAGCCCCAGCATTTT. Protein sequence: CASSLVSGPDSNQPQHF.

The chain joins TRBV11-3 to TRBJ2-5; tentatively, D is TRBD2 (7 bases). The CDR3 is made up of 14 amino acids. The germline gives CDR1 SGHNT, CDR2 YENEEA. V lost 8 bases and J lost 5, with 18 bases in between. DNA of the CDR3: TGTGCCAGCTCCGAGGGGGGGGAGCGGGAGACCCAGTACTTC. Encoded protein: CASSEGGERETQYF.

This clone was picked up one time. The CDR3 sequence: CASSLTVLGEQFF. In DNA form, the CDR3 reads TGTGCCAGCAGCTTAACTGTTTTGGGGGAGCAGTTCTTC. The genes are TRBV7-9 and TRBJ2-1, with D uncertain. Germline lookup yields CDR1 SEHNR and CDR2 FQNEAQ (reference sequence). The CDR3 has 13 amino acids. Trimming pared 2 bases from V and 10 bases from J, leaving 12 bases between.

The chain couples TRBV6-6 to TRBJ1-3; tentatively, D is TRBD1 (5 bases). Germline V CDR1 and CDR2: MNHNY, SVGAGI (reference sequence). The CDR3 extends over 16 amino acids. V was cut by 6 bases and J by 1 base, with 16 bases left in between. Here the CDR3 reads CASSQLQGASGNTIYF. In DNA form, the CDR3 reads TGTGCCAGCAGCCAACTTCAAGGGGCTTCTGGAAACACCATATATTTT.

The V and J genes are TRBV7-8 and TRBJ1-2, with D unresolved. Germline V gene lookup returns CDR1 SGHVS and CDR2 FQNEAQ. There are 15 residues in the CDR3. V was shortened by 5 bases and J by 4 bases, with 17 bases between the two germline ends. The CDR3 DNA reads TGTGCCAGCAGCCCCCGGACCCCTACCCTCTATGGCTACACCTTC. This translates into CASSPRTPTLYGYTF. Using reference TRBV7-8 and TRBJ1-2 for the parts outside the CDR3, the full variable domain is GAGVSQSPRYKVAKRGQDVALRCDPISGHVSLFWYQQALGQGPEFLTYFQNEAQLDKSGLPSDRFFAERPEGSVSTLKIQRTQQEDSAVYLCASSPRTPTLYGYTFGSGTRLTVV.

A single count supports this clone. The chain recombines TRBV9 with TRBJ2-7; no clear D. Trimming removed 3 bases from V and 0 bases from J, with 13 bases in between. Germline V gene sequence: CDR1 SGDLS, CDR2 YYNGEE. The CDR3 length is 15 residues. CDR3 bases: TGTGCCAGCAGCGCCCGCTCAGAAGTCTCCTACGAGCAGTACTTC. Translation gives CASSARSEVSYEQYF.

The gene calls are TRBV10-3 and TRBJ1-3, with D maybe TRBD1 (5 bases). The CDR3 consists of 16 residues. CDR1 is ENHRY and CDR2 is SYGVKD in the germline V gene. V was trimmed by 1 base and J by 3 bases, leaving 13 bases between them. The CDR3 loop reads CAISEWGDFDGNTIYF. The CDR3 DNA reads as TGTGCCATCAGTGAGTGGGGGGATTTTGATGGAAACACCATATATTTT.

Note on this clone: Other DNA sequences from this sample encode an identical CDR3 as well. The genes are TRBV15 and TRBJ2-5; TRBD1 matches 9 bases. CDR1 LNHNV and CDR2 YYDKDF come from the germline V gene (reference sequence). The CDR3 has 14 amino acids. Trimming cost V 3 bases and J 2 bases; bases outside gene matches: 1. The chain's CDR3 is CATSRDRGQETQYF. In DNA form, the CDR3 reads TGTGCCACCAGCAGGGACAGGGGACAAGAGACCCAGTACTTC. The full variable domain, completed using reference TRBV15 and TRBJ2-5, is DAMVIQNPRYQVTQFGKPVTLSCSQTLNHNVMYWYQQKSSQAPKLLFHYYDKDFNNEADTPDNFQSRRPNTSFCFLDIRSPGLGDTAMYLCATSRDRGQETQYFGPGTRLLVL.